Many counts were recorded for the clone carrying this T cell receptor beta chain. Antigen unknown. These data come from a study of early T cells in non-severe SARS-CoV-2 infection. At the level of the study: Sequenced bulk RNA came from whole blood that was unsorted, and chains were unpaired. Study-level results: Lookups in VDJdb leaned toward anti-spike CD8 responses and missed private and CD4 specificities.

Individual cDNA molecules received unique molecular identifiers. TCRdb re-called the 5' RACE reads with MiXCR, one entry per CDR3 protein. The data hold around 80,000 distinct CDR3 sequences, with roughly 13% observed a single time. V gave up 3 bases and J gave up 0 bases, with 9 bases separating them. From germline, CDR1 is DFQATT and CDR2 SNEGSKA (reference sequence). The CDR3 has 13 amino acids. The genes are TRBV20-1 and TRBJ2-7; no clear D gene. This TCR derives from an adult who was a healthcare worker with PCR-confirmed SARS-CoV-2 infection or an uninfected control (not recorded which). Sequences were obtained from whole blood. The CDR3 here is CSARFQSSYEQYF. Written as DNA, the CDR3 is TGCAGTGCTAGGTTCCAAAGCTCCTACGAGCAGTACTTC.